This T cell receptor beta chain was profiled in a study of T cell responses to AZD1222 COVID-19 vaccine. TCRdb's copy holds only in-frame clones and misses some; the assay was immunoSEQ multiplex PCR. The repertoire consists of roughly 100,000 clones, with around 86% occurring once and the leading ten covering 2.5% to 4%. CDR1 is SGHRS, CDR2 YFSETQ, per germline. This CDR3 is 15 amino acids long. Trimming pared 3 bases from V and 1 base from J, leaving 13 bases between. The chain has TRBV5-1 and TRBJ1-1, with a possible D match to TRBD1 (6 bases). The specimen comprised peripheral blood, sampled 28 days after the second dose of the MenACWY control vaccine. The receptor's source is an adult who received the MenACWY meningococcal vaccine as a control. The CDR3 reads CASSSGTHRNTEAFF. Written as DNA, the CDR3 is TGCGCCAGCAGCTCCGGGACACATAGGAACACTGAAGCTTTCTTT.